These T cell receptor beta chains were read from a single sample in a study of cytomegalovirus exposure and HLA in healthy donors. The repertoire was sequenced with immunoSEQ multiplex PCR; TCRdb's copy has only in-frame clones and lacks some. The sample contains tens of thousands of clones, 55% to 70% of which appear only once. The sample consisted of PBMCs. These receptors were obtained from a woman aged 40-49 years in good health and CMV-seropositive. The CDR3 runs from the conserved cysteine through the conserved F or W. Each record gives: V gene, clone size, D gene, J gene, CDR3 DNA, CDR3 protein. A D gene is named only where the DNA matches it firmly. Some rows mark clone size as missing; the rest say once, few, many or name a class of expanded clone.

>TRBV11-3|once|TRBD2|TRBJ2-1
TGTGCCAGCAGCCTCGGAGTTGGGAGGGCCATGGGATCTGGGTACAATGAGCAGTTCTTC
CASSLGVGRAMGSGYNEQFF
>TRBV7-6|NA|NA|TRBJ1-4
TGTGCCAGCAGCCAACGCTCCAGTAATGAAAAACTGTTTTTT
CASSQRSSNEKLFF
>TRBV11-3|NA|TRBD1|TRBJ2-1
TGTGCCAGCAGCCCAGGGGGCGTCTCCTACAATGAGCAGTTCTTC
CASSPGGVSYNEQFF
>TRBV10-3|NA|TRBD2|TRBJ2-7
TGTGCCATCAGTGCGGGACTAGCGGGATACGAGCAGTACTTC
CAISAGLAGYEQYF
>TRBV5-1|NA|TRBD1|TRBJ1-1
TGCGCCAGCCGGGGACAGCCGAACACTGAAGCTTTCTTT
CASRGQPNTEAFF
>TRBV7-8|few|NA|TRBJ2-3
TGTGCCAGCAGCTTAGCGTCGGGAGATACGCAGTATTTT
CASSLASGDTQYF
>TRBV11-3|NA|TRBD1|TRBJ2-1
TGTGCCAGCAGCGAAAGGACAGGGGGTTACAATGAGCAGTTCTTC
CASSERTGGYNEQFF
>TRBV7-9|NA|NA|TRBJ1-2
TGTGCCAGCAAAAAATCCAGGGCCGGCGGCTACACCTTC
CASKKSRAGGYTF
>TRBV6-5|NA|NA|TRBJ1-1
TGTGCCAGTACAGGACATAGGAACACTGAAGCTTTCTTT
CASTGHRNTEAFF
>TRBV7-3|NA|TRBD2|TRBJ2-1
TGTGCCAGCAGCTCCACTCTAGCGGGGAAAAATGAGCAGTTCTTC
CASSSTLAGKNEQFF
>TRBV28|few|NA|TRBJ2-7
TGTGCCAGCAGCACATTATACGAGCAGTACTTC
CASSTLYEQYF
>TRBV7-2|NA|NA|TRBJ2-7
TGTGCCAGCAGCTTCAGCTCCTACGAGCAGTACTTC
CASSFSSYEQYF
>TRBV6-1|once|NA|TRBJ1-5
TGTGCCAGCAGTGAGTCCCTTCGAGGGCAGCCCCAGCATTTT
CASSESLRGQPQHF
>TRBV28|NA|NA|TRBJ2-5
TGTGCCAGCGACTCCAGGGGCGGAGAGACCCAGTACTTC
CASDSRGGETQYF
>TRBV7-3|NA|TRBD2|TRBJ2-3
TGTGCCAGCAGTAGAACAAGCGGGACTCCAGATACGCAGTATTTT
CASSRTSGTPDTQYF
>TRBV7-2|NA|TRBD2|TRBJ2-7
TGTGCCAGCAGCTTAGAGCGGGAGGGCGAGCAGTACTTC
CASSLEREGEQYF
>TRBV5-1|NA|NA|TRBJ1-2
TGCGCCAGCAGCTTCACCGGGGATGGCTACACCTTC
CASSFTGDGYTF
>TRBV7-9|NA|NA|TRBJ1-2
TGTGCCAGCAGCCCTGGCCCTGGGCCCTATGGCTACACCTTC
CASSPGPGPYGYTF
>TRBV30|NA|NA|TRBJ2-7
TGTGCCTGGAGTGTACTAAGTCACGAGCAGTACTTC
CAWSVLSHEQYF
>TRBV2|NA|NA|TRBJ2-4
TGTGCCAGCAGTGGTCGGCCAGGGAGGAAAGTAGCCAAAAACATTCAGTACTTC
CASSGRPGRKVAKNIQYF
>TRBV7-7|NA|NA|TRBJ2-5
TGTGCCAGCAGTTCAGAACAGGGAACCCAGTACTTC
CASSSEQGTQYF
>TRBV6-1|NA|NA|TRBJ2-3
TGTGCCAGCAGTGGGGGACAAGTGATAGATACGCAGTATTTT
CASSGGQVIDTQYF
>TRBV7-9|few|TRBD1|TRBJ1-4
TGTGCCAGCAGCTTAACTCCGGGACAGGGAAATGAAAAACTGTTTTTT
CASSLTPGQGNEKLFF
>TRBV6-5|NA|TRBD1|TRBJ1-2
TGTGCCAGCAGTACCACCGGGACAGGGATGAGGGGCTACACCTTC
CASSTTGTGMRGYTF
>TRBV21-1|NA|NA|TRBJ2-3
TGTGCCAGCTCTCTAGCGGGCCTCACAGATACGCAGTATTTT
CASSLAGLTDTQYF
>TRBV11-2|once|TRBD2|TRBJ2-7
TGTGCCAGCAGCTTATCGGGAGGTGGGCTCGAGCAGTACTTC
CASSLSGGGLEQYF
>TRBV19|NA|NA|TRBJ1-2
TGTGCCAGTAGCAGAGGAAACTATGGCTACACCTTC
CASSRGNYGYTF
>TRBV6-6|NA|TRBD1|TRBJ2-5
TGTGCCAGCATCACCTCAGGGGGTGAGACCCAGTACTTC
CASITSGGETQYF
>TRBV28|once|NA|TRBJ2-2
TGTGCCAGCAGTTTAAATACAGTGAACACCGGGGAGCTGTTTTTT
CASSLNTVNTGELFF
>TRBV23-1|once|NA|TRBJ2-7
TGCGCCAGCAGTCAATCTGATGGTAGGGGCTCCTACGAGCAGTACTTC
CASSQSDGRGSYEQYF
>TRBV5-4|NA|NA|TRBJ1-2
TGTGCCAGCAGTACGAACGCAGGCGACTATGGCTACACCTTC
CASSTNAGDYGYTF
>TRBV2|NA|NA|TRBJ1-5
TGTGCCAGCACCCGACTCTTCAGCAATCAGCCCCAGCATTTT
CASTRLFSNQPQHF
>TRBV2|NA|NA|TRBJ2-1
TGTGCCAGCAGTGATGGGGGCGGCAATTACAATGAGCAGTTCTTC
CASSDGGGNYNEQFF
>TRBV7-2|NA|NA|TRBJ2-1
TGTGCCAGCAGCTTAAAGCTAGCCCCCTACAATGAGCAGTTCTTC
CASSLKLAPYNEQFF
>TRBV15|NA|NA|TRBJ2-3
TGTGCCACCAGCAGAGATATGGGGCACACAGATACGCAGTATTTT
CATSRDMGHTDTQYF
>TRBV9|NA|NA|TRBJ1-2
TGTGCCAGCAGCCCCGGGCCGCAGGGATTCAACTATGGCTACACCTTC
CASSPGPQGFNYGYTF
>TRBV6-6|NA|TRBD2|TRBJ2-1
TGTGCCAGCATCACAACCGGGACTAGCGGGTTCGAGCAGTTCTTC
CASITTGTSGFEQFF
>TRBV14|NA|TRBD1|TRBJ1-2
TGTGCCAGCAGCCAGGGACAGGGCGATGGCTACACCTTC
CASSQGQGDGYTF
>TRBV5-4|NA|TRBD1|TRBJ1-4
TGTGCCAGCAGCTTGGACAGGGGGGGAACTAATGAAAAACTGTTTTTT
CASSLDRGGTNEKLFF
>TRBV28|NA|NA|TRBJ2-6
TGTGCCAGCAGGATCACTTCTGGGGCCAACGTCCTGACTTTC
CASRITSGANVLTF
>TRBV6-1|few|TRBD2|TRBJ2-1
TGTGCCAGCGGGGGGCGGGAGGACTACAATGAGCAGTTCTTC
CASGGREDYNEQFF
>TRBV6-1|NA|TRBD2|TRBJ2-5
TGTGCCAGCAGCCGTAGCGGGAGTGTGGAAGAGACCCAGTACTTC
CASSRSGSVEETQYF
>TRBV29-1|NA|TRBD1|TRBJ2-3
TGCAGCGTTGATCCCCGACAGGGTAGCACAGATACGCAGTATTTT
CSVDPRQGSTDTQYF
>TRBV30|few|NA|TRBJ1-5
TGTGCCTGGAGTTCGAAGAGAGACAATCAGCCCCAGCATTTT
CAWSSKRDNQPQHF
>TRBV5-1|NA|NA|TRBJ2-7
TGCGCCAGCGGCGGTGAGGCAGAGCAGTACTTC
CASGGEAEQYF
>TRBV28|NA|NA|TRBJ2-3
TGTGCCAGCAACAGATACACAGATACGCAGTATTTT
CASNRYTDTQYF
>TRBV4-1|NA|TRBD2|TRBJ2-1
TGCGCCAGCAGCCGAGGACTAGCGGGACGCTACGATGAGCAGTTCTTC
CASSRGLAGRYDEQFF
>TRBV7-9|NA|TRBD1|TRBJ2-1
TGTGCCAGCAGCTACCGTAGGGACAGGGACAATGAGCAGTTCTTC
CASSYRRDRDNEQFF
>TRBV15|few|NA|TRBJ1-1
TGTGCCACCAGCAGAGATGTACAGGGGAACACTGAAGCTTTCTTT
CATSRDVQGNTEAFF
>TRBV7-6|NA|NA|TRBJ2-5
TGTGCCAGCAGCGTATCCAGGGTTCAAGAGACCCAGTACTTC
CASSVSRVQETQYF
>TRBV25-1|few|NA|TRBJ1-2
TGTGCCAGCAGTGAATCGGGATTCAACTATGGCTACACCTTC
CASSESGFNYGYTF
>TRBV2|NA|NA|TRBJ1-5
TGTGCCAGCACCATAACCAGGACTAAAGTCAATCAGCCCCAGCATTTT
CASTITRTKVNQPQHF